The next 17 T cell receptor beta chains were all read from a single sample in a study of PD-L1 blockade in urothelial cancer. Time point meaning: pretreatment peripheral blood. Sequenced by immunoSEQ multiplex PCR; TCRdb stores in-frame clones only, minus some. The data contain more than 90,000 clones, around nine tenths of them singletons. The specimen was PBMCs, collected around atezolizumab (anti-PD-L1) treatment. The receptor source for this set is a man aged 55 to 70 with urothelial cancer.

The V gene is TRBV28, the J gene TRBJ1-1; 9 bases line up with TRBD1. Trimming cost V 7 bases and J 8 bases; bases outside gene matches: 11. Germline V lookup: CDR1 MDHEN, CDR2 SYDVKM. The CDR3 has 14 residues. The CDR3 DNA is TGTGCCAGCACCTTTGGGGACAGGGCACGCGAAGCTTTCTTT. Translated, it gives CASTFGDRAREAFF. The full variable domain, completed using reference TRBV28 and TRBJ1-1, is DVKVTQSSRYLVKRTGEKVFLECVQDMDHENMFWYRQDPGLGLRLIYFSYDVKMKEKGDIPEGYSVSREKKERFSLILESASTNQTSMYLCASTFGDRAREAFFGQGTRLTVV.

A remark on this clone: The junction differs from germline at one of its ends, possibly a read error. CDR3 protein: CASSFDVLNSGYTF. CDR3 in DNA: TGTGCCAGCAGTTTCGATGTTCTAAACTCTGGCTACACCTTC. The chain uses TRBV28 and TRBJ1-2; no clear D. This CDR3 spans 14 amino acids. Germline CDR1 is MDHEN and CDR2 is SYDVKM.

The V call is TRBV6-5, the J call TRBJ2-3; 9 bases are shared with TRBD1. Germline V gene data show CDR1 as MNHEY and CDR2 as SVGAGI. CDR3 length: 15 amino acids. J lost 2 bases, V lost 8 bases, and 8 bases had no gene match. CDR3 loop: CASGLQGAFTDTQYF. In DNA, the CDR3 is TGTGCCAGCGGACTACAGGGGGCCTTCACAGATACGCAGTATTTT.

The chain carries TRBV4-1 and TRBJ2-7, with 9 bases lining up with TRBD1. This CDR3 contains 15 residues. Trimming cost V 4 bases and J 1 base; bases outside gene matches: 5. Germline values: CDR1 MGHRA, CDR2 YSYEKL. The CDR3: CASSLGQGFSYEQYF. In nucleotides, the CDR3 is TGCGCCAGCAGCCTGGGACAGGGCTTTTCCTACGAGCAGTACTTC.

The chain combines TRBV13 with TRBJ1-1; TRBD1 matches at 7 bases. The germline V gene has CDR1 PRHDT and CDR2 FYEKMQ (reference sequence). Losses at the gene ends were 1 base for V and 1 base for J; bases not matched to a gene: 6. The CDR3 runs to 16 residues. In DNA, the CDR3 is TGTGCCAGCAGCTTAGTCCCAGGGGGGAGGAACACTGAAGCTTTCTTT. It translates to CASSLVPGGRNTEAFF.

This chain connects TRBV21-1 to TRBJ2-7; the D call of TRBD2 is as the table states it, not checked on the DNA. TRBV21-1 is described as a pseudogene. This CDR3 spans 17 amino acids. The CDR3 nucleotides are TGTGCCAGCAGCAAAGTCTCCAGCGGCCACATCTCCTACGAGCAGTACTTC. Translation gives CASSKVSSGHISYEQYF.

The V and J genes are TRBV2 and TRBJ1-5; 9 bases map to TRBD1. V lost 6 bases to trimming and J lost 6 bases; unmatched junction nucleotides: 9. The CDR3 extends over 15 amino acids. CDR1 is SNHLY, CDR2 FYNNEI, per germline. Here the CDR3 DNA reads TGTGCCAGCAGACTACAGGGGGCGGTCGGTCAGCCCCAGCATTTT. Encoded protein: CASRLQGAVGQPQHF.

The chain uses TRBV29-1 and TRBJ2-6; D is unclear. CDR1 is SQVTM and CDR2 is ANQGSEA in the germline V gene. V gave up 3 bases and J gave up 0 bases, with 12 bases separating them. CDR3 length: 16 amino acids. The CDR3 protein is CSVELASASGANVLTF. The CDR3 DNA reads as TGCAGCGTTGAGCTTGCGTCCGCCTCTGGGGCCAACGTCCTGACTTTC.

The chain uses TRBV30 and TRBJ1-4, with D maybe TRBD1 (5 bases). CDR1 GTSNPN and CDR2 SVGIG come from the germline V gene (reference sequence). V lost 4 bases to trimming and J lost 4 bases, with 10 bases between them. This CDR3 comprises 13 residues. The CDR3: CAWNRNSNEKLFF. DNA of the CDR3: TGTGCCTGGAACAGGAATAGTAATGAAAAACTGTTTTTT.

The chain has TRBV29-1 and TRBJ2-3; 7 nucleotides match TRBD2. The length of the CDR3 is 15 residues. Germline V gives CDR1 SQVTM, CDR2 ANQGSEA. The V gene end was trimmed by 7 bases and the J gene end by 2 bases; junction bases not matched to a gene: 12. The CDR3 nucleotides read TGCAGCGGGGGGGGTCTTCTAGCGCCCACAGATACGCAGTATTTT. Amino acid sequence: CSGGGLLAPTDTQYF.

CDR3 region: CASSFREVSDTQYF. The CDR3 nucleotides read TGTGCCAGCAGCTTTAGGGAGGTCTCGGATACGCAGTATTTT. The chain carries TRBV5-4 and TRBJ2-3; D may be TRBD2 (6 bases). This CDR3 has 14 amino acids. Germline V gene sequence: CDR1 SGHNT, CDR2 YYREEE (reference sequence). Trimming removed 2 bases at V and 6 bases at J, with 13 bases between.

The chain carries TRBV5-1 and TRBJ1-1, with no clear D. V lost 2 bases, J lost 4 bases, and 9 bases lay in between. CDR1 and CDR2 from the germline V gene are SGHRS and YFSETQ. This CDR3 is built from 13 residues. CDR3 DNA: TGCGCCAGCAGCTTAACTGGAGGCACTGAAGCTTTCTTT. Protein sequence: CASSLTGGTEAFF.

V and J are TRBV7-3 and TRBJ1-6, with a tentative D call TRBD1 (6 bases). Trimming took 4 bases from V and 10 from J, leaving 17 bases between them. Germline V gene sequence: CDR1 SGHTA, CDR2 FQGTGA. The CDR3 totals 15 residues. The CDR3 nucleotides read TGTGCCAGCAGCTCAGGGGTAGGGCGGGGGTCACCCCTCCACTTT. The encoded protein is CASSSGVGRGSPLHF.

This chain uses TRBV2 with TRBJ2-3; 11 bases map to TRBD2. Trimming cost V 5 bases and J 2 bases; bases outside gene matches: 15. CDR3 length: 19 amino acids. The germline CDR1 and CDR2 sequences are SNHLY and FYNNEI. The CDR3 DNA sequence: TGTGCCAGCAGTCCCAGATATATTCGACTAGCGGGAAACACAGATACGCAGTATTTT. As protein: CASSPRYIRLAGNTDTQYF. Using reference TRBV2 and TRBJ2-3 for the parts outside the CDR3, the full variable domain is EPEVTQTPSHQVTQMGQEVILRCVPISNHLYFYWYRQILGQKVEFLVSFYNNEISEKSEIFDDQFSVERPDGSNFTLKIRSTKLEDSAMYFCASSPRYIRLAGNTDTQYFGPGTRLTVL.

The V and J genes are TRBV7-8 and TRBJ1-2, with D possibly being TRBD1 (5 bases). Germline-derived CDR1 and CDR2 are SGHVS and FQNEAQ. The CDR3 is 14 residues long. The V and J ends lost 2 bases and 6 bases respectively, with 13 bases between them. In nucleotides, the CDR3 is TGTGCCAGCAGCTTAAAGACAGTAGTGGATGGCTACACCTTC. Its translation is CASSLKTVVDGYTF.

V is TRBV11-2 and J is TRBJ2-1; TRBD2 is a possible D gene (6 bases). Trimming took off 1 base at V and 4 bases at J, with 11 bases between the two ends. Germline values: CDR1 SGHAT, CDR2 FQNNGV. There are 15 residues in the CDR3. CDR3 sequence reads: CASSLVTSRYNEQFF. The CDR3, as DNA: TGTGCCAGCAGCTTAGTGACTAGTAGGTACAATGAGCAGTTCTTC.

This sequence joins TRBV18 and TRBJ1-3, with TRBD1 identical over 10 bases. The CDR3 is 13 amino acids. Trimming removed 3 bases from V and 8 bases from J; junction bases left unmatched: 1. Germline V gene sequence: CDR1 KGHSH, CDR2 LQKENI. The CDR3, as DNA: TGTGCCAGCTCACCGGACAGGGGGGACACCATATATTTT. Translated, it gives CASSPDRGDTIYF.